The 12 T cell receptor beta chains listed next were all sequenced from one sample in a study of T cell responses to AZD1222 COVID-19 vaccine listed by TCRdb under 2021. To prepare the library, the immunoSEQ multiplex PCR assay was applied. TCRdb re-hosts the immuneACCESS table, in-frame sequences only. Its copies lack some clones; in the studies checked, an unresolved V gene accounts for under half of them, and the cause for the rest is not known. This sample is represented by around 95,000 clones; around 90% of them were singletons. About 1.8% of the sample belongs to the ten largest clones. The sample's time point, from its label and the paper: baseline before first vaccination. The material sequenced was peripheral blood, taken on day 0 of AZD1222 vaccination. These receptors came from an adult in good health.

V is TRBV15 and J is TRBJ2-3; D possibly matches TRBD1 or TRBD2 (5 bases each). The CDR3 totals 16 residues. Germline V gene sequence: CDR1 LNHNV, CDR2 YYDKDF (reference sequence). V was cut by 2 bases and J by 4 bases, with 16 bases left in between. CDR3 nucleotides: TGTGCCACCAGCAGATCTCGTTTGGGGGTCCCAGATACGCAGTATTTT. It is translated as CATSRSRLGVPDTQYF.

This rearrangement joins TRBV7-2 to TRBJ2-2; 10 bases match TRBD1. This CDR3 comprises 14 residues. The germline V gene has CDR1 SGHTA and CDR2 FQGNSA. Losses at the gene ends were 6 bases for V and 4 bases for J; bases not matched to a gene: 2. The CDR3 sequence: CASRGTGVTGELFF. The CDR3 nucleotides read TGTGCCAGCAGGGGGACAGGGGTCACCGGGGAGCTGTTTTTT.

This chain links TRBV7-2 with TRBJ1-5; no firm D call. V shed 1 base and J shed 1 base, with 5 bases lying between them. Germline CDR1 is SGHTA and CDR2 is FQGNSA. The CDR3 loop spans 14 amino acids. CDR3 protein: CASSLGESNQPQHF. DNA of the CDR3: TGTGCCAGCAGCTTAGGGGAGAGCAATCAGCCCCAGCATTTT.

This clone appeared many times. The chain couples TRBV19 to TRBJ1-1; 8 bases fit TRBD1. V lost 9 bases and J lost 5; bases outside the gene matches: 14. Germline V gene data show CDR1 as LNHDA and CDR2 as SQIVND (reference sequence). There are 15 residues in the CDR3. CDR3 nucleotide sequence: TGTGCCAGCATCCAGGGGGCTAGTGGTTATACTGAAGCTTTCTTT. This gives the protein CASIQGASGYTEAFF.

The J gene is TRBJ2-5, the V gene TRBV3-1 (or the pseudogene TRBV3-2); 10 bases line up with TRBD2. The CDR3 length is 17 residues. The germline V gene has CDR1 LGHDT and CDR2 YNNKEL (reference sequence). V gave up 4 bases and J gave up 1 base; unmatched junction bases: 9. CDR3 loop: CASSPRGSGRAQETQYF. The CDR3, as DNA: TGTGCCAGCAGCCCCAGAGGAAGCGGGAGGGCCCAAGAGACCCAGTACTTC.

The CDR3 region has the DNA TGTGCCAGCAGTATTCGTCCTCAAGGCTACACCTTC. Protein: CASSIRPQGYTF. This rearrangement joins TRBV28 to TRBJ1-2; D is unresolved. This CDR3 has 12 amino acids. Germline assignment: CDR1 MDHEN and CDR2 SYDVKM. V was pared by 5 bases and J by 8 bases, with 12 bases between.

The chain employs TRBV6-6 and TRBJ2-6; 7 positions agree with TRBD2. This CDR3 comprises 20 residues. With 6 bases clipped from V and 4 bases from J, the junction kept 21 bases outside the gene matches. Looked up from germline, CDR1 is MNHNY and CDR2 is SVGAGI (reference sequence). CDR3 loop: CASSRTGPGRTSAGANVLTF. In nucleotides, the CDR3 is TGTGCCAGCAGCCGCACCGGTCCCGGGAGGACCTCCGCCGGGGCCAACGTCCTGACTTTC.

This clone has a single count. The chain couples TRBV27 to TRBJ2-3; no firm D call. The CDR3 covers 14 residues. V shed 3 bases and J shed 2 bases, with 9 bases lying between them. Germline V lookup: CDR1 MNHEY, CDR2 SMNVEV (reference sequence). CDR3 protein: CASSFGPHTDTQYF. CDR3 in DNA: TGTGCCAGCAGTTTCGGGCCGCACACAGATACGCAGTATTTT.

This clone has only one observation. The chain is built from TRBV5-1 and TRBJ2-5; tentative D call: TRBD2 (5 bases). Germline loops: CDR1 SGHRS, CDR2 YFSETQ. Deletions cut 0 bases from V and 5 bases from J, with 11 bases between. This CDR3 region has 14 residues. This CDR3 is CASSLGEGRETQYF. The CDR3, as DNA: TGCGCCAGCAGCTTGGGAGAGGGCCGGGAGACCCAGTACTTC.

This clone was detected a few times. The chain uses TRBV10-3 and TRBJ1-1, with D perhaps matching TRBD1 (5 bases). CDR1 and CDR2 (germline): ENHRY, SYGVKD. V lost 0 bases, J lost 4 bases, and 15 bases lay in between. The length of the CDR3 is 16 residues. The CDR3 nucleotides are TGTGCCATCAGTGAGTCAGGCCCCCAGGGCGGCACTGAAGCTTTCTTT. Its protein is CAISESGPQGGTEAFF.

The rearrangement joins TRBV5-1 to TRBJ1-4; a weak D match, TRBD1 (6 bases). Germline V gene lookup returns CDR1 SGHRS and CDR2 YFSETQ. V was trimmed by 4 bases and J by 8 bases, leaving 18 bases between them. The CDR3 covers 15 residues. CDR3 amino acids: CASSMADSLVEKLFF. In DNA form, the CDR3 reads TGCGCCAGCAGCATGGCGGACAGCCTGGTGGAAAAACTGTTTTTT.

The CDR3 loop is CASRFDRRRYSNQPQHF. DNA for the CDR3: TGTGCCAGCAGATTCGACAGGCGAAGATATAGCAATCAGCCCCAGCATTTT. The chain links TRBV28 to TRBJ1-5; weak D call: TRBD1 (6 bases). Germline loops: CDR1 MDHEN, CDR2 SYDVKM. The CDR3 sequence is 17 residues long. V dropped 6 bases and J dropped 0 bases, with 18 bases sitting between them.